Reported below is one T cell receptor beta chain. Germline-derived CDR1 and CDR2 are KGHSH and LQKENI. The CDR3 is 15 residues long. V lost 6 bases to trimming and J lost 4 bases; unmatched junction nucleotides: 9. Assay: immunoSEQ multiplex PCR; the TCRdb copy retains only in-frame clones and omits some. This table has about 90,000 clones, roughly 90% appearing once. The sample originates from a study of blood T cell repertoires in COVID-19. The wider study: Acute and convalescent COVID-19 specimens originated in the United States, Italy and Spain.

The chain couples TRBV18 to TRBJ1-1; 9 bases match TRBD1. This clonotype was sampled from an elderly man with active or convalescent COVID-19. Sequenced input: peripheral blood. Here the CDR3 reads CASSGTGTLSTEAFF. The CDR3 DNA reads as TGTGCCAGCTCCGGGACAGGGACATTAAGCACTGAAGCTTTCTTT.